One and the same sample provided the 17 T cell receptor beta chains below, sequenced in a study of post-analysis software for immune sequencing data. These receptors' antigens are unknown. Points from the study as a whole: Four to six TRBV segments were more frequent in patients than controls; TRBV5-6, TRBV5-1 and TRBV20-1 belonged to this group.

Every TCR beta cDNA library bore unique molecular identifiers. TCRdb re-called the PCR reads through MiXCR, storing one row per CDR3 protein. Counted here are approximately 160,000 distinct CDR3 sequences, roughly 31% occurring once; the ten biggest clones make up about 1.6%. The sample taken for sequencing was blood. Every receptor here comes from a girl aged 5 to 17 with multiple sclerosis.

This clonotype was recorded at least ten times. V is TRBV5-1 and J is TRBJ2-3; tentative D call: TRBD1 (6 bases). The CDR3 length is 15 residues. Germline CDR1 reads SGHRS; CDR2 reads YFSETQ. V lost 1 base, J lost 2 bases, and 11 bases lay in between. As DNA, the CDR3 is TGCGCCAGCAGCTTGAGTGGACAGTTCACAGATACGCAGTATTTT. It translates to CASSLSGQFTDTQYF.

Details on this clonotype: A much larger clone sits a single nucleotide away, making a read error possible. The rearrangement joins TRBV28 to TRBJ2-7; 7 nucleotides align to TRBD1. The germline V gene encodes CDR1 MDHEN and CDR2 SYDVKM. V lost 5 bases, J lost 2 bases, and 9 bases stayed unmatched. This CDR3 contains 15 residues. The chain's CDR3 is CASSRARDSPYEQYF. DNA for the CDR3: TGTGCCAGCAGTCGGGCCCGGGACAGCCCCTACGAGCAGTACTTC.

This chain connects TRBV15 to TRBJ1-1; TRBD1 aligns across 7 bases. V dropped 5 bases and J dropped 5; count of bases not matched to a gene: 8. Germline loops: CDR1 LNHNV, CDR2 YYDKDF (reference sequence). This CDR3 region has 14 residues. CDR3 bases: TGTGCCACCAGCGTAGACAGGGTTGGGACTGAAGCTTTCTTT. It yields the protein CATSVDRVGTEAFF.

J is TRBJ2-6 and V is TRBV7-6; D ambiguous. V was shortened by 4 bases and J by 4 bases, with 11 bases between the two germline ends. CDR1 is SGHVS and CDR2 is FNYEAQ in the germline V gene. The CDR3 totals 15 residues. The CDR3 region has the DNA TGTGCCAGCAGCTCTCCCGCTGAAGGGGCCAACGTCCTGACTTTC. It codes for CASSSPAEGANVLTF.

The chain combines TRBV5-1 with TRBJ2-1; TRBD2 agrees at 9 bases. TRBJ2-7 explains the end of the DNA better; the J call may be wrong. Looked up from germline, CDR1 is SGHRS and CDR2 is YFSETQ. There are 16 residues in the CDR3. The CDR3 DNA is TGCGCCAGCAGCTCTCCAACTAGCGGGCGATACAATGAGCAGTACTTC. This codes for CASSSPTSGRYNEQYF.

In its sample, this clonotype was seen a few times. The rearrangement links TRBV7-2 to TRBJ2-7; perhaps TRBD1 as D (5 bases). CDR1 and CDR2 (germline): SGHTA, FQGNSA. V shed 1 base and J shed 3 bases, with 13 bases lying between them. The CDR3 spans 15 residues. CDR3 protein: CASSLGTGAIYEQYF. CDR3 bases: TGTGCCAGCAGCTTAGGTACAGGAGCAATCTACGAGCAGTACTTC.

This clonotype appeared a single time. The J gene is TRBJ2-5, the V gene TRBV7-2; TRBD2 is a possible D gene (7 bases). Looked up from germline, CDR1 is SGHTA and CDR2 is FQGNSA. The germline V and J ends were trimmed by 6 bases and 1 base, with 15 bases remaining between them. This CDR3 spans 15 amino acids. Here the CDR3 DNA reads TGTGCCAGCAGTCAAGGGGGGGGCCCCCAAGAGACCCAGTACTTC. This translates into CASSQGGGPQETQYF.

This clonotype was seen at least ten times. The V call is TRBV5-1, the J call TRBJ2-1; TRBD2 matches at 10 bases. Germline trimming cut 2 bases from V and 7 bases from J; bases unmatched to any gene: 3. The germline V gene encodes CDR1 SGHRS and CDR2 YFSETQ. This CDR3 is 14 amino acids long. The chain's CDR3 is CASSFLAGENEQFF. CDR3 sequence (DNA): TGCGCCAGCAGCTTCCTAGCGGGAGAAAATGAGCAGTTCTTC.

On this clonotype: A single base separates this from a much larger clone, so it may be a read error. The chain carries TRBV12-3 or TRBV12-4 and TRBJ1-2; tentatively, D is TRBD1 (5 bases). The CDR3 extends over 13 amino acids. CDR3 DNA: TGTACCAGCAGTTCCTCAGGGAAGGGCGGCTACACCTTC. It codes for CTSSSSGKGGYTF.

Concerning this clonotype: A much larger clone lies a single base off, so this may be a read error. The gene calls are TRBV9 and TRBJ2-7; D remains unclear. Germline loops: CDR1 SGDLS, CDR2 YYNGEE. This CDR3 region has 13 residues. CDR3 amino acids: CACSIQGSDEQYF. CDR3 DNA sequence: TGTGCCTGCAGCATCCAAGGGTCTGACGAGCAGTACTTC.

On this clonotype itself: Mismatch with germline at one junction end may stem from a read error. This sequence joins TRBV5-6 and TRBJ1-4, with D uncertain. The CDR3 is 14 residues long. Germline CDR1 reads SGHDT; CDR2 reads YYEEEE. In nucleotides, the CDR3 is TGTGCCAGAAGCTTGTCCATTGGGGATGAAAAACTGTTTTTT. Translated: CARSLSIGDEKLFF.

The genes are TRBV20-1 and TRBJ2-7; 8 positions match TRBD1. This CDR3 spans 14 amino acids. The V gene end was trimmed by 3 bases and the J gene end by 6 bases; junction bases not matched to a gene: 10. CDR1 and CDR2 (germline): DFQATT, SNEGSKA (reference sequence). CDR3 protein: CSARAKDRESEQYF. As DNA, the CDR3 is TGCAGTGCTAGGGCAAAGGACAGGGAAAGCGAGCAGTACTTC.

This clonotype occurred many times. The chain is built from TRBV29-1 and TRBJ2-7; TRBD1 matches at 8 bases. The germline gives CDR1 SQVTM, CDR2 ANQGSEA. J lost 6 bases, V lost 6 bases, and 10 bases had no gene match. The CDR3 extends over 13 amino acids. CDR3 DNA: TGCAGCGTCAAGACCAGGGGGCTGGGCGAGCAGTACTTC. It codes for CSVKTRGLGEQYF.

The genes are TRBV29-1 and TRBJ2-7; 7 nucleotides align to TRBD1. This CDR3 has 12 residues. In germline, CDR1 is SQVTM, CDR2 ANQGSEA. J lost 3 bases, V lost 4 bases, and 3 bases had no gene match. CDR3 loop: CSVGGQFYEQYF. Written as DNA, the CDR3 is TGCAGCGTTGGGGGACAGTTCTACGAGCAGTACTTC.

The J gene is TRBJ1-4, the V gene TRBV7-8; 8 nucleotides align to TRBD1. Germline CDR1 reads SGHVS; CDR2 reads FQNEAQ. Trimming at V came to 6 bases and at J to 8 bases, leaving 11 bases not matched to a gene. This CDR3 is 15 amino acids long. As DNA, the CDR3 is TGTGCCAGCAGTTTTACAGGGGGTGAAGGCGAAAAACTGTTTTTT. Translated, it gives CASSFTGGEGEKLFF.

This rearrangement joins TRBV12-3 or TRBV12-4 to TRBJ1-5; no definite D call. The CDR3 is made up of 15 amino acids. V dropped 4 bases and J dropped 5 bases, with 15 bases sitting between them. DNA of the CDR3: TGTGCCAGCAGTTCCGGCGGGGTCAGGTATCAGCCCCAGCATTTT. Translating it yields CASSSGGVRYQPQHF.

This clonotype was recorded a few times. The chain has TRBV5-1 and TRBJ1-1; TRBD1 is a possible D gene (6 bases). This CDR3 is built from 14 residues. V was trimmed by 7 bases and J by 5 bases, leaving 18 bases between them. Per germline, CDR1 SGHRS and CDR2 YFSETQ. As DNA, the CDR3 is TGCGCCAGCCGGCCCGCACAGGGATTGACTGAAGCTTTCTTT. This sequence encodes CASRPAQGLTEAFF.